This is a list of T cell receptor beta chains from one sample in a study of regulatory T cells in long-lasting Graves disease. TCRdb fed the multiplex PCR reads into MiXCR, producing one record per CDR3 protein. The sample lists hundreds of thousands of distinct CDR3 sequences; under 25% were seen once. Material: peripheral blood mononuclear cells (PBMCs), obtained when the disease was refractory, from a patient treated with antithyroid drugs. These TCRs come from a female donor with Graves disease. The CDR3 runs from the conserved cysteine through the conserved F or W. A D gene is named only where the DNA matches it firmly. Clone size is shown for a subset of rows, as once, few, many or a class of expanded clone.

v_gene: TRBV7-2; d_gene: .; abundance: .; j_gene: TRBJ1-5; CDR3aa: CASSQIYREEGQPQHF; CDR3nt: TGCGCCAGCAGCCAAATTTACAGGGAGGAAGGCCAGCCCCAGCATTTT
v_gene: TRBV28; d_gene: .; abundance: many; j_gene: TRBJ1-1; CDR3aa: CASSLGDTTEAFF; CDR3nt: TGTGCCAGCAGTTTAGGGGACACCACTGAAGCTTTCTTT
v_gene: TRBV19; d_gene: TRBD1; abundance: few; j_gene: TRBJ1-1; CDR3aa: CASSFGQGSEAFF; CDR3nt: TGTGCCAGTAGTTTTGGACAGGGCTCTGAAGCTTTCTTT
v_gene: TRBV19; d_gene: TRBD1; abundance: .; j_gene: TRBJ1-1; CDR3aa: CASSMGTGVNTEAFF; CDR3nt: TGTGCCAGTAGTATGGGGACAGGGGTCAACACTGAAGCTTTCTTT
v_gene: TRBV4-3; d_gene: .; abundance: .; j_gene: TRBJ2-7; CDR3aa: CASSQETQSSYEQYF; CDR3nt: TGCGCCAGCAGCCAAGAGACCCAAAGCTCCTACGAGCAGTACTTC
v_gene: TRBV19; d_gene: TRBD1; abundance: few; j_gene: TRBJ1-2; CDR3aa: CASSIVLRQGGDGYTF; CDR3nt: TGTGCCAGTAGTATCGTGTTGAGACAGGGGGGAGATGGCTACACCTTC
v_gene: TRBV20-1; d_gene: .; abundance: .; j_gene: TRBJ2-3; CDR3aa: CSAKVGGGFTDTQYF; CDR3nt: TGCAGTGCTAAAGTCGGCGGGGGCTTCACAGATACGCAGTATTTT
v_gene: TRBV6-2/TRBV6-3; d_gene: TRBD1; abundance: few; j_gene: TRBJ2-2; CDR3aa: CAITGTENTGELFF; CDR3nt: TGTGCCATCACCGGGACAGAGAACACCGGGGAGCTGTTTTTT
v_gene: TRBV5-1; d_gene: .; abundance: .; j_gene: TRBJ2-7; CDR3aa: CASRIRKGPYEQYF; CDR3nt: TGCGCCAGTCGGATCCGAAAAGGGCCCTACGAGCAGTACTTC
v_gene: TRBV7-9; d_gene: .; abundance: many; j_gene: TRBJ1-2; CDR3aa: CASSLGGLYGYTF; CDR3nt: TGTGCCAGCAGCTTGGGGGGACTCTATGGCTACACCTTC
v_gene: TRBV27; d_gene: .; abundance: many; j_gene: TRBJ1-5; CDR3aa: CASSSSDSNQPQHF; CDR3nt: TGTGCCAGCAGTTCCTCTGACAGTAATCAGCCCCAGCATTTT
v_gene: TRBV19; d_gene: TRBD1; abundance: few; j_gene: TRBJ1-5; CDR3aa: CASSPPQGATQPQHF; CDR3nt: TGTGCCAGTAGTCCCCCACAGGGGGCAACTCAGCCCCAGCATTTT
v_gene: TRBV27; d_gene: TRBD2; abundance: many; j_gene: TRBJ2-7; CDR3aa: CASSHAGTSGYEQYF; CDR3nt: TGTGCCAGCAGTCACGCCGGGACTAGCGGTTACGAGCAGTACTTC
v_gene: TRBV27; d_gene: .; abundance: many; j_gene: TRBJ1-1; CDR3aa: CASSPGLGHTEAFF; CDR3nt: TGTGCCAGCAGTCCGGGGTTAGGGCACACTGAAGCTTTCTTT
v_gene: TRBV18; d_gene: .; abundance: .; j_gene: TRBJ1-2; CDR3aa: CASSPTTGANYGYTF; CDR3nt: TGTGCCAGCTCACCAACGACAGGAGCTAACTATGGCTACACCTTC
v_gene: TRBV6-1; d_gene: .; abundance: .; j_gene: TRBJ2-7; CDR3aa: CASSVRGAYEQYF; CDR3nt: TGTGCCAGCAGTGTACGGGGTGCCTACGAGCAGTACTTC
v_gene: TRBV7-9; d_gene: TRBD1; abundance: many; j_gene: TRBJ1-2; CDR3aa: CASTHTGDYGYTF; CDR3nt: TGTGCCAGCACCCACACAGGGGACTATGGCTACACCTTC
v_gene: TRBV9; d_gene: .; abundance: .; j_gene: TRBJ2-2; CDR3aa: CASSSSTERGGELFF; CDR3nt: TGTGCCAGCAGTTCATCAACCGAACGGGGCGGGGAGCTGTTTTTT
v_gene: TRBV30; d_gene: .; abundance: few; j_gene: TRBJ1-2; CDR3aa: CAYQGGYGYTF; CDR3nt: TGTGCCTATCAGGGTGGCTATGGCTACACCTTC
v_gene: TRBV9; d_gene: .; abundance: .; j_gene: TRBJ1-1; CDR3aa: CASSVGPGTEAFF; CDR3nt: TGTGCCAGCAGCGTAGGCCCAGGGACTGAAGCTTTCTTT
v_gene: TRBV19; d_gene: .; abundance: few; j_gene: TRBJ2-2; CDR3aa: CASSFDFSGELFF; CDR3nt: TGTGCCAGTAGTTTCGATTTTTCGGGGGAGCTGTTTTTT
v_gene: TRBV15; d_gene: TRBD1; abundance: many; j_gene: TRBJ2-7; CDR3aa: CATSRDWDSYEQYF; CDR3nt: TGTGCCACCAGCAGAGATTGGGACAGCTACGAGCAGTACTTC
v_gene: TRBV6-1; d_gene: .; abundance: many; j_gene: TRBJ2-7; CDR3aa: CASRDWGYEQYF; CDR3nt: TGTGCCAGCCGGGATTGGGGCTACGAGCAGTACTTC
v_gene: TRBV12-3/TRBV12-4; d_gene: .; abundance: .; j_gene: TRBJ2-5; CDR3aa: CASSYTGSETQYF; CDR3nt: TGTGCCAGCAGCTACACAGGGTCAGAGACCCAGTACTTC
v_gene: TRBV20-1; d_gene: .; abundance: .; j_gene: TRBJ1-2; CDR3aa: CSARGEGSHYGYTF; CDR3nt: TGCAGTGCTAGAGGGGAGGGTAGTCACTATGGCTACACCTTC
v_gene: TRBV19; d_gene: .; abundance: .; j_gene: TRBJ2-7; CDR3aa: CASSQDTRLYEQYF; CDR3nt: TGTGCCAGTAGTCAAGATACCAGACTATACGAGCAGTACTTC
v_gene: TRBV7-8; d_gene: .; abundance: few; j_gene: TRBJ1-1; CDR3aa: CASSLVGRVGEAFF; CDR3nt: TGTGCCAGCAGCTTAGTAGGCAGGGTGGGAGAAGCTTTCTTT
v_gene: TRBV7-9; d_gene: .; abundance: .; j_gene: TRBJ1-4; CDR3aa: CASSLERGEKLFF; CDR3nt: TGTGCCAGCAGCTTAGAACGGGGGGAAAAACTGTTTTTT
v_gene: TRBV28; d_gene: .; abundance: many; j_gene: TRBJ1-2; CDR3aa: CASRLQVASGYTF; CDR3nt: TGTGCCAGCAGGCTCCAGGTTGCCTCCGGCTACACCTTC
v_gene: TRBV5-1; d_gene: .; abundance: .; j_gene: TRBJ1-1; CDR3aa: CASSFGRANTEAFF; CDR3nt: TGCGCCAGCAGCTTCGGTCGGGCGAACACTGAAGCTTTCTTT
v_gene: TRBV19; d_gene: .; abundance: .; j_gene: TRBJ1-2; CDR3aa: CASSTTGVFSGYTF; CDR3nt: TGTGCCAGTAGCACGACGGGGGTTTTCTCTGGCTACACCTTC
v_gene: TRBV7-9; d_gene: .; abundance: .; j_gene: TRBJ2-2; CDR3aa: CASSEGWARGTGELFF; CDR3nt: TGTGCCAGCAGCGAAGGCTGGGCCAGGGGCACCGGGGAGCTGTTTTTT
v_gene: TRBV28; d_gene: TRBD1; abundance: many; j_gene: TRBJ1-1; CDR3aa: CASSLVGSLSGGVTEAFF; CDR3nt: TGTGCCAGCAGTCTCGTTGGCTCTTTGTCAGGGGGCGTCACTGAAGCTTTCTTT
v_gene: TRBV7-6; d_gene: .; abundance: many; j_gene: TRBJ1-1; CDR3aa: CASSSDTNTEAFF; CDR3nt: TGTGCCAGCAGTTCAGATACTAACACTGAAGCTTTCTTT
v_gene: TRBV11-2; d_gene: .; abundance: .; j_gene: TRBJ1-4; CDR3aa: CASSSLRGKGEKLFF; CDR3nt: TGTGCCAGCAGCTCCCTGAGGGGGAAGGGAGAAAAACTGTTTTTT
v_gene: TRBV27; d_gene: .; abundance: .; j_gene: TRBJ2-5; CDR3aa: CAKRETQYF; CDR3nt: TGTGCTAAACGGGAGACCCAGTACTTC
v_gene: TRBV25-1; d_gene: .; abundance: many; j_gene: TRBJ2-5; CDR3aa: CASSSMADGETQYF; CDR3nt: TGTGCCAGCAGTTCAATGGCAGACGGAGAGACCCAGTACTTC
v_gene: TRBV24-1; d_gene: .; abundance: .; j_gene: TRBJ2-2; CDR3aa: CATSDLLSADTGELFF; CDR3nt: TGTGCCACCAGTGACCTCCTTAGCGCTGACACCGGGGAGCTGTTTTTT
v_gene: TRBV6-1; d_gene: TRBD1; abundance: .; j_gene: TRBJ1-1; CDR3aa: CASSPQGSEAFF; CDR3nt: TGTGCCAGCAGTCCACAGGGGTCCGAAGCTTTCTTT
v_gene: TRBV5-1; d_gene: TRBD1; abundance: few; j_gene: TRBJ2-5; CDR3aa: CASSPGQGRSSWETQYF; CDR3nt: TGCGCCAGCAGCCCGGGACAGGGGAGGAGTTCGTGGGAGACCCAGTACTTC
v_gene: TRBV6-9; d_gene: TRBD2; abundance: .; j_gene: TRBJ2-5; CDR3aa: CASSYRLSAASGAETQYF; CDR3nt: TGTGCCAGCAGTTACCGCCTCAGTGCGGCTAGCGGGGCGGAGACCCAGTACTTC
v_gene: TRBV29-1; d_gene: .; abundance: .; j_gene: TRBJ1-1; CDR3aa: CSVEGLPGQRMNTEAFF; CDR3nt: TGCAGCGTTGAAGGTTTGCCAGGCCAACGGATGAACACTGAAGCTTTCTTT
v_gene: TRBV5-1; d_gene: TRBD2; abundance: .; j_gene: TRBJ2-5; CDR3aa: CASSLATSGRAQEETQYF; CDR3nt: TGCGCCAGCAGCTTGGCCACTAGCGGGAGGGCCCAGGAAGAGACCCAGTACTTC
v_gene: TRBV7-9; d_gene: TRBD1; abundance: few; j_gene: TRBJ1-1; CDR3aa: CASSPDRGRDTEAFF; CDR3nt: TGTGCCAGCAGCCCCGACAGGGGTCGCGACACTGAAGCTTTCTTT
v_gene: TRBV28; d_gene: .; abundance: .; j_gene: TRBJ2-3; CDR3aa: CASSFDMSGTDTQYF; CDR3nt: TGTGCCAGCAGTTTCGACATGTCCGGCACAGATACGCAGTATTTT
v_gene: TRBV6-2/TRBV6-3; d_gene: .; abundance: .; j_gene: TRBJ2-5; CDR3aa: CASSYPGAKTQYF; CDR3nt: TGTGCCAGCAGTTACCCGGGAGCAAAGACCCAGTACTTC
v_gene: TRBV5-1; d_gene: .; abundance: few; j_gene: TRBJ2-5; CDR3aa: CASSLDGSETQYF; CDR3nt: TGCGCCAGCAGCTTGGATGGCTCAGAGACCCAGTACTTC
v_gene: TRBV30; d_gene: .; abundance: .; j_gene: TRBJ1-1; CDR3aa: CAWSLGPNTEAFF; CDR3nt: TGTGCCTGGAGCTTAGGGCCGAACACTGAAGCTTTCTTT
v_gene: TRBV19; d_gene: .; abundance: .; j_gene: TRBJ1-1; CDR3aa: CASSRGPIGTEAFF; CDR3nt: TGTGCCAGTAGTAGAGGACCGATTGGCACTGAAGCTTTCTTT
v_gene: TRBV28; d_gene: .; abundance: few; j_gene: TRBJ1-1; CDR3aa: CATQGHLNTEAFF; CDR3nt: TGTGCCACCCAGGGACATTTGAACACTGAAGCTTTCTTT
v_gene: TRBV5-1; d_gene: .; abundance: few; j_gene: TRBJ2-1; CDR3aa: CASSPGTRGHNEQFF; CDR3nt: TGCGCCAGCAGCCCAGGGACGCGAGGTCACAATGAGCAGTTCTTC
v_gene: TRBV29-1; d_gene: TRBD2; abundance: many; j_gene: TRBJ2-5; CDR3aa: CSVGPLAGGETQYF; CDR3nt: TGCAGCGTTGGTCCACTAGCGGGAGGAGAGACCCAGTACTTC
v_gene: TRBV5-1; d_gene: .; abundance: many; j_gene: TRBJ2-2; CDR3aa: CATPRDTSSNTGELFF; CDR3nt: TGCGCCACACCCCGGGACACCAGTTCTAACACCGGGGAGCTGTTTTTT